Listed here is a single TCR beta chain. Its antigen remains unknown. The data were obtained in a study of shared clonotypes between healthy human individuals. Using immunoSEQ multiplex PCR, the repertoire was profiled, and TCRdb retains in-frame clones only, with some absent. The sample includes fewer than 1 million clones, 90% to 98% of them seen just once. There are 14 residues in the CDR3. In germline, CDR1 is SNHLY, CDR2 FYNNEI. Trimming left V 3 bases short and J 7 bases short, with 12 bases between. General study results and limits: Blood was the only sampled material, and tissue repertoires likely differ. Some naive CD4 clonotypes, 5% to 5.5%, turned up in common across several donors.

CD8 cells classed as naive were CD45RO-negative and positively selected for CCR7, excluding terminally differentiated effector memory CD45RA+ cells. The sequence derives from a young man in good health. Source material: naive CD8+ T cells sorted from blood. The V and J genes are TRBV2 and TRBJ1-4, with TRBD1 as a possible D gene (6 bases). In DNA, the CDR3 is TGTGCCAGCAGTGAGTTGGGGGCCGGTGAAAAACTGTTTTTT. The encoded protein is CASSELGAGEKLFF.